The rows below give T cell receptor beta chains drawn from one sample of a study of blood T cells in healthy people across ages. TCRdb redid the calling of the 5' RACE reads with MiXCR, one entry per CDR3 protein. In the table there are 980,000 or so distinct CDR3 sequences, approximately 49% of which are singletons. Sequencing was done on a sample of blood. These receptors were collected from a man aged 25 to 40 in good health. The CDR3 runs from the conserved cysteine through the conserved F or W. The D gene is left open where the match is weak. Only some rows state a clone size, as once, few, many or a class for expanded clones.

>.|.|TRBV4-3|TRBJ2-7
TGCGCCAGCAGCCAAGCCTGGGAGCGCGAGCAGTACTTC
CASSQAWEREQYF
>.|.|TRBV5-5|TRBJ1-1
TGTGCCAGCAAGGGGTGGGACACTGAAGCTTTCTTT
CASKGWDTEAFF
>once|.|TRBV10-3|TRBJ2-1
TGTGCCATCAGTCCGAGCAGGGAGACCCAGTTCTTC
CAISPSRETQFF
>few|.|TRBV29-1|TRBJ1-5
TGCAGCGCACAGGGTAGCAATCAGCCCCAGCATTTT
CSAQGSNQPQHF
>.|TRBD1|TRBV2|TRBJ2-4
TGTGCCAGCAGTGATCAGACAGGGCGCTACCCGGTAGCCAAAAACATTCAGTACTTC
CASSDQTGRYPVAKNIQYF
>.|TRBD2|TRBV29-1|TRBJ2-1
TGCAGCGTTCCAGCGGGGATAAGCAATGAGCAGTTCTTC
CSVPAGISNEQFF
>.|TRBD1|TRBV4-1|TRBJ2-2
TGCGCCAGCAGCCCTAGGGACAGGGGGACCACCGGGGAGCTGTTTTTT
CASSPRDRGTTGELFF
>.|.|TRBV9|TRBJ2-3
TGTGCCAGCAGCGTAGGGGGCCTGGCAGATACGCAGTATTTT
CASSVGGLADTQYF
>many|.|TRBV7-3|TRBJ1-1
TGTGCCAGCAGCTTTAATGAGGGAGGTACTGAAGCTTTCTTT
CASSFNEGGTEAFF
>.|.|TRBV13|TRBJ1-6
TGTGCCAGCAGCTTTGGGTTCGAGAGCTCCTATAATTCACCCCTCCACTTT
CASSFGFESSYNSPLHF
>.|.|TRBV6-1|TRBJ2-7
TGTGCCAGCAGGAAGTCGACCTCATACATCCCGGGCTCCTACAATGAGCAGTACTTC
CASRKSTSYIPGSYNEQYF
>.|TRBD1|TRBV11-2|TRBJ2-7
TGTGCCAGCAGCCCGGGACAGGTGACATCCTACGAGCAGTACTTC
CASSPGQVTSYEQYF
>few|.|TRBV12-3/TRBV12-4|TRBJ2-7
TGTGCCAGCAGTCCCAGGGATTACTACGAGCAGTACTTC
CASSPRDYYEQYF
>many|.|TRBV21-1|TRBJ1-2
TGTGCCAGCAGCAAAGCCATTCCATCAGGACAGGGGCAATCTAACTATGGCTACACCTTC
CASSKAIPSGQGQSNYGYTF
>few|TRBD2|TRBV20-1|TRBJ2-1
TGCAGTTCGGGACTAGCGGGGGGGCCGAATGAGCAGTTCTTC
CSSGLAGGPNEQFF
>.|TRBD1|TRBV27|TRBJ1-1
TGTGCCAGCAGCAAGGGGGCGGGCACTGAAGCTTTCTTT
CASSKGAGTEAFF
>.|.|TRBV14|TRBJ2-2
TGTGCCAGCAGCCGAATGAGTAGCGCGGTCTCCGGGGAGCTGTTTTTT
CASSRMSSAVSGELFF
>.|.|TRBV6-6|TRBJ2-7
TGTGCCAGCAGAGGACCGACCTACGAGCAGTACTTC
CASRGPTYEQYF
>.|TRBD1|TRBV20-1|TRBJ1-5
TGCAGTGCTAGAGACTTCCTAGAACAGGGGAATCAGCCCCAGCATTTT
CSARDFLEQGNQPQHF
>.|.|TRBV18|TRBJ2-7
TGTGCCAGCTCACCACCGGGGCTAGCTGGGTACGAGCAGTACTTC
CASSPPGLAGYEQYF
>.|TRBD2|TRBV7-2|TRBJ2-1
TGTGCCAGCAGCTTAGTGGGACTAGCGGGGGCCCCTACCGATGAGCAGTTCTTC
CASSLVGLAGAPTDEQFF
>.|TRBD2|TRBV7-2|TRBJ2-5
TGTGCCAGCAGCCCCGGACTAGCGGGGTCCCAAGAGACCCAGTACTTC
CASSPGLAGSQETQYF
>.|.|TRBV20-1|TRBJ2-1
TGCAGTGCTAGTGTCGTAGACTCCTACGAGCAGTTCTTC
CSASVVDSYEQFF
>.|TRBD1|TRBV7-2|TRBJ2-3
TGTGCCAGCAGCTTAGCCGGGACAGGGGGCTTAAACACAGATACGCAGTATTTT
CASSLAGTGGLNTDTQYF
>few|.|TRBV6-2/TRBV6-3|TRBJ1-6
TGTGCCAGCAGTTACGGCAGGGAAGGAGAACCCCTCCACTTT
CASSYGREGEPLHF
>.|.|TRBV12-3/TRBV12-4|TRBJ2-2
TGTGCCAGCAGGGCAGGGGTTTCCGGGGAGCTGTTTTTT
CASRAGVSGELFF
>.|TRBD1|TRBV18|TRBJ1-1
TGTGCCAGCTCACCCCACAGGGGCTACACTGAAGCTTTCTTT
CASSPHRGYTEAFF
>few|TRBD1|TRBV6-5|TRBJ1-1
TGTGCCAGCAGTCAAACAGGGGGCTTTAGCGAAGCTTTCTTT
CASSQTGGFSEAFF
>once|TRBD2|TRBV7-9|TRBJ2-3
TGTGCCAGCAGCTTAGATAGCGGGACCACAGATACGCAGTATTTT
CASSLDSGTTDTQYF
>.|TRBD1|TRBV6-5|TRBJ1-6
TGTGCCAGCAGGGTTTACGGACAGGCTAATTCACCCCTCCACTTT
CASRVYGQANSPLHF
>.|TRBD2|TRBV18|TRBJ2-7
TGTGCCAGCTCACCACCTAGCGGGGGCCCAAACGAGCAGTACTTC
CASSPPSGGPNEQYF
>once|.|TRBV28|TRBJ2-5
TGTGCCAGCAGTTCACCCTCCTGGGGGGCAGAGACCCAGTACTTC
CASSSPSWGAETQYF
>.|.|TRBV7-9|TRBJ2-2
TGTGCCAGCAGCCTCCTCGGCACCGGGGAGCTGTTTTTT
CASSLLGTGELFF
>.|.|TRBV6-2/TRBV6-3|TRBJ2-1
TGTGCCAGCAGTTACATTGCGACGGGTACCAATGAGCAGTTCTTC
CASSYIATGTNEQFF
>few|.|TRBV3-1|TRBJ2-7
TGTGCCAGCAGCCAAGATTACAGTCGGACGTACTTC
CASSQDYSRTYF
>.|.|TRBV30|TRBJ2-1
TGTGCCTGGAGTGTAAGGCGGTTGCAGTTCTTC
CAWSVRRLQFF
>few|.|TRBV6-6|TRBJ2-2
TGTGCCAGCAGCCCACAGGGCCTCGGGGAGCTGTTTTTT
CASSPQGLGELFF
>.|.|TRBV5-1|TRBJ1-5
TGCGCCAGCAGCCCCGGGCCAGTGATCGGTCAGCCCCAGCATTTT
CASSPGPVIGQPQHF
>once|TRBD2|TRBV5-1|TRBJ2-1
TGCGCCAGCAGCTCTGGGACTAGCGGGGGGCCCTCCTACAATGAGCAGTTCTTC
CASSSGTSGGPSYNEQFF
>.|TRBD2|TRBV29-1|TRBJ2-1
TGCAGCGTCCAAATAGCGGGGGACAATGAGCAGTTCTTC
CSVQIAGDNEQFF
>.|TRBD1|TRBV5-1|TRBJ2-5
TGCGCCAGCAGCCTTGATTCCGGGACAGGGACGAATGAGCAGTACTTC
CASSLDSGTGTNEQYF
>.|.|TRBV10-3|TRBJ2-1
TGTGCCATCGGGCAGAACAATGAGCAGTTCTTC
CAIGQNNEQFF
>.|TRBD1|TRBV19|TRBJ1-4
TGTGCCAGCTCACAGTGGGCAGGGGGAGAAAAACTGTTTTTT
CASSQWAGGEKLFF